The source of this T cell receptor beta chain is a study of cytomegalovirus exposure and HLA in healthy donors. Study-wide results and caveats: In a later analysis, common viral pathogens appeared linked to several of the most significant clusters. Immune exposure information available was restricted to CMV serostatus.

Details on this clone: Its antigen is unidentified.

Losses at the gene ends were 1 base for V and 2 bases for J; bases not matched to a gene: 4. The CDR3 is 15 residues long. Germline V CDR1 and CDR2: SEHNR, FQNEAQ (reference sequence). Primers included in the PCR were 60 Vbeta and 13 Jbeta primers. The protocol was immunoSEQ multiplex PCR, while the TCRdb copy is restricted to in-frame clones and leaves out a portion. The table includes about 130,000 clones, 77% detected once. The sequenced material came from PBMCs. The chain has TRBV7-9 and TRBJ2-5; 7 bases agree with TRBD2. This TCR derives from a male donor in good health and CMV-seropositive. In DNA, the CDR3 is TGTGCCAGCAGCTTAGAGGGTAGCGGGCAAGAGACCCAGTACTTC. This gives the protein CASSLEGSGQETQYF. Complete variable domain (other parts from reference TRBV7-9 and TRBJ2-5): DTGVSQNPRHKITKRGQNVTFRCDPISEHNRLYWYRQTLGQGPEFLTYFQNEAQLEKSRLLSDRFSAERPKGSFSTLEIQRTEQGDSAMYLCASSLEGSGQETQYFGPGTRLLVL.